This T cell receptor (beta chain) derives from a study of T cell repertoires in cytomegalovirus infection. Turning to the study itself: From public TCR beta signatures came an indication of both CMV infection and matching HLA type. Study findings and constraints: It was HLA-C-restricted CMV-specific TCR beta clonotypes that dominated the response ex vivo.

This CDR3 is built from 15 residues. Germline V CDR1 and CDR2: DFQATT, SNEGSKA (reference sequence). V lost 6 bases to trimming and J lost 2 bases; unmatched junction nucleotides: 5. The table lists this clonotype with many counts. The target antigen is unknown. Via MiXCR, TCRdb re-called the reads, giving one row per CDR3 protein. The table shows some 300,000 distinct CDR3 sequences, with 9.6% occurring only once. The TCR was taken from a human donor in good health (CMV status not recorded). Some clones in this sample may be carry-over from other donors' samples. Sample: PBMCs. The chain is built from TRBV20-1 and TRBJ1-4; TRBD1 aligns across 11 bases. CDR3 DNA sequence: TGCAGTGCGCGGGACAGGGGGAGGACTAATGAAAAACTGTTTTTT. This codes for CSARDRGRTNEKLFF.